Listed below are T cell receptor beta chains from one sample, sequenced in a study of shared clonotypes between healthy human individuals. Sequenced by immunoSEQ multiplex PCR; TCRdb stores in-frame clones only, minus some. Found here are millions of clones, roughly 94% of them singletons; the top ten hold 0.9% to 1.3%. Sequenced material: naive CD8+ T cells sorted from blood. These receptors all stem from a man younger than 35 in good health. CDR3s include the opening cysteine and the closing phenylalanine or tryptophan. Each record gives: V gene, CDR3 protein.

V: TRBV5-6; CDR3: CASSLALAGATDTQYF
V: TRBV30; CDR3: CAWSEERPEAFF
V: TRBV27; CDR3: CASSLGVAGTVGEQFF
V: TRBV7-9; CDR3: CASSPTTVGRGNYGYTF
V: TRBV18; CDR3: CASSRGRSQPQHF
V: TRBV10-1; CDR3: CASSDQGLAGRNYNEQFF
V: TRBV10-3; CDR3: CAIRGSMSTDTQYF
V: TRBV5-6; CDR3: CASSYGDNEQFF
V: TRBV11-2; CDR3: CASSFRDPVPGELFF
V: TRBV28; CDR3: CASSGESYEQYF
V: TRBV9; CDR3: CASSGPSASDTQYF
V: TRBV27; CDR3: CASSIRGNTEAFF
V: TRBV4-3; CDR3: CASSQAGVHNTEAFF
V: TRBV27; CDR3: CASSGGLAGEQFF
V: TRBV6-1; CDR3: CASRFRDRVANEQYF
V: TRBV4-3; CDR3: CASSGGLAGEGTGELFF
V: TRBV6-5; CDR3: CASSPGNTYEQYF
V: TRBV27; CDR3: CASSLLGGFSYNEQFF
V: TRBV28; CDR3: CASSLAPTPSRETQYF
V: TRBV5-6; CDR3: CASSYQQGGAFF
V: TRBV11-2; CDR3: CASSLVTNEKLFF
V: TRBV29-1; CDR3: CSVVWQGVYEQYF
V: TRBV4-3; CDR3: CASSQDNGVSYNEQFF
V: TRBV5-1; CDR3: CASSFLAEGTDTQYF
V: TRBV9; CDR3: CASSVVDGTGELFF
V: TRBV4-3; CDR3: CASSQDLPTPQYF
V: TRBV27; CDR3: CASSFPQGGEQFF
V: TRBV27; CDR3: CASSFNRETQYF
V: TRBV7-9; CDR3: CASSLLEWQFF
V: TRBV6-6; CDR3: CASSPWWEDGNQPQHF
V: TRBV27; CDR3: CASSPTGTYGYTF
V: TRBV30; CDR3: CAWSVGRIGRVNQPQHF
V: TRBV30; CDR3: CAWTWGYEQYF
V: TRBV5-1; CDR3: CASSLSQARSGYTF
V: TRBV2; CDR3: CASSQGRTAVVPLHF
V: TRBV9; CDR3: CASSVDSGNTIYF
V: TRBV4-3; CDR3: CASSQDRGTGFEQYF
V: TRBV9; CDR3: CASSVEGINSPLHF
V: TRBV7-9; CDR3: CASSETSGSYNEQFF